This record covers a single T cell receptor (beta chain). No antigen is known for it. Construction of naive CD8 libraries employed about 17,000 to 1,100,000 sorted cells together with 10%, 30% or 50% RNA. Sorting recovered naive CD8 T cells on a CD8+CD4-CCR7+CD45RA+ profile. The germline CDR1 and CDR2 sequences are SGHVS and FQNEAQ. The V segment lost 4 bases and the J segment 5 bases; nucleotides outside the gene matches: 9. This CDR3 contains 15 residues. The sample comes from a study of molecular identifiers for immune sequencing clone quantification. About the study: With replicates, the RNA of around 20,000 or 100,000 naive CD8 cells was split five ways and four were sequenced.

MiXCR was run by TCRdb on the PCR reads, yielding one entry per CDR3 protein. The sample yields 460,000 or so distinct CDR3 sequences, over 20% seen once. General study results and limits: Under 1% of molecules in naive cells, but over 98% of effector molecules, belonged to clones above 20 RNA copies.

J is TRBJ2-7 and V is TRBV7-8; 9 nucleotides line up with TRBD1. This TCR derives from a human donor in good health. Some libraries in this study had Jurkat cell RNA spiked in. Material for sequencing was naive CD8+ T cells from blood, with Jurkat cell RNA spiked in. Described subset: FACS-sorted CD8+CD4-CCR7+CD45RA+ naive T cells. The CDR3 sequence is CASSYTGGICDEQYF. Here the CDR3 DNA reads TGTGCCAGCAGCTATACAGGGGGCATTTGCGACGAGCAGTACTTC.